The sequence of this T cell receptor beta chain was determined in a study of control samples from healthy donors and cancer patients. The CDR3 sequence is 12 residues long. CDR1 is MNHEY and CDR2 is SVGAGI in the germline V gene. Trimming took 6 bases from V and 4 from J, leaving 7 bases between them. Libraries were prepared by immunoSEQ multiplex PCR; TCRdb keeps only in-frame clonotypes and omits some of them. The sample consists of about 95,000 clones, about 82% of them appearing once. This TCR came from a man between 25 and 39 years old in good health. Sequencing was carried out using blood. This sequence joins TRBV6-5 and TRBJ1-3; D unclear. The CDR3 sequence is CASRRPGNTIYF. The CDR3 DNA follows: TGTGCCAGCAGGCGACCCGGAAACACCATATATTTT.